This T cell receptor beta chain was retrieved from a study of regulatory T cells in long-lasting Graves disease. The time point was: newly diagnosed GD, antithyroid drugs for less than 3 months. The TCR library was prepared using RNA isolated from PBMCs. This clonotype has a handful of counts. A read error is possible here, since a much larger clone lies one base away. The CDR3 end shows no conserved phenylalanine or tryptophan, and so a read error is likely. The CDR3 has 13 residues. Trimming removed 5 bases from V and 10 bases from J, with 12 bases in between. The germline gives CDR1 SNHLY, CDR2 FYNNEI. Library construction for TCR beta used iRepertoire HTBI primers and Arm-PCR of CDR3 regions. TCRdb passed the multiplex PCR reads through MiXCR, listing each CDR3 protein once. This sample yields roughly 610,000 distinct CDR3 sequences, of which approximately 15% are seen a single time; approximately 20% belongs to the top ten.

These data were also filed under a second study, of T cells in Graves' hyperthyroidism and ophthalmopathy. That investigation notes: Median prediction lead before ophthalmopathy onset was around 7 months with the model.

The source is a woman in her twenties or thirties with Graves disease. This specimen consisted of peripheral blood mononuclear cells (PBMCs), obtained at new diagnosis, from a patient treated with antithyroid drugs. The J gene is TRBJ1-6, the V gene TRBV2; D is perhaps TRBD1 (5 bases). CDR3 coding DNA: TGTGCCAGCAGTCCGGGGGTCGGGTCACCCCTCCACTCT. Protein: CASSPGVGSPLHS.